Below, 14 T cell receptor beta chains from the same sample are listed, as sequenced in a study of response to subunit inactivated influenza vaccine. TCRdb independently ran MiXCR on the RT-PCR reads; one entry per CDR3 protein. This repertoire shows about 800,000 distinct CDR3 sequences, over 20% found once; its top ten account for roughly 10%. The sequencing used PBMCs from blood, collected roughly 5 days after vaccination. The source of these receptors is a man between 50 and 59 years old who received an inactivated influenza vaccine.

Ten or more counts support this clonotype. The V gene is TRBV12-3 or TRBV12-4, the J gene TRBJ2-1; D is undetermined. The CDR3 consists of 14 residues. V was pared by 2 bases and J by 5 bases, with 10 bases between. CDR3 nucleotide sequence: TGTGCCAGCAGTTTAACCCGACAAGACAATGAGCAGTTCTTC. Residues: CASSLTRQDNEQFF.

The V and J genes are TRBV6-2 or TRBV6-3 and TRBJ2-2, with D perhaps TRBD1 (6 bases). Germline V gene sequence: CDR1 MNHEY, CDR2 SVGEGT. This CDR3 is 13 amino acids long. The V end lost 8 bases, the J end lost 3 bases, and 10 bases lay between the germline ends. CDR3 nucleotides: TGTGCCAGCTGGTACAGGGACACCGGGGAGCTGTTTTTT. This gives the protein CASWYRDTGELFF.

The rearrangement links TRBV7-8 to TRBJ2-7; either TRBD1 or TRBD2 may supply D (6 bases each). Germline V gene lookup returns CDR1 SGHVS and CDR2 FQNEAQ. Deletions cut 3 bases from V and 2 bases from J, with 11 bases between. CDR3 length: 14 residues. DNA for the CDR3: TGTGCCAGCAGCTTCCGTCGGGGGCCCTACGAGCAGTACTTC. It yields the protein CASSFRRGPYEQYF.

V is TRBV11-2 and J is TRBJ1-2, with D maybe TRBD1 (6 bases). The germline V and J ends were trimmed by 6 bases and 3 bases, with 26 bases remaining between them. The CDR3 length is 18 residues. Germline V gene lookup returns CDR1 SGHAT and CDR2 FQNNGV. The CDR3 region is CASSSLSLGGRRDYGYTF. DNA for the CDR3: TGTGCCAGCAGTTCCCTCTCTCTTGGGGGCAGGAGAGACTATGGCTACACCTTC.

This clonotype was seen only a few times. The gene calls are TRBV5-1 and TRBJ2-5, with 7 bases lining up with TRBD2. Germline V gene data show CDR1 as SGHRS and CDR2 as YFSETQ. The CDR3 is 16 amino acids. J was trimmed by 1 base and V by 1 base; bases with no gene match: 7. The CDR3 region is CASSLYFGGSQETQYF. The CDR3 nucleotides are TGCGCCAGCAGCTTGTATTTCGGGGGGTCCCAAGAGACCCAGTACTTC.

The chain has TRBV7-9 and TRBJ1-2; TRBD1 agrees at 9 bases. The CDR3 is 15 amino acids. Per the germline V gene, CDR1 is SEHNR and CDR2 is FQNEAQ (reference sequence). Germline trimming cut 5 bases from V and 8 bases from J; bases unmatched to any gene: 12. Here the CDR3 reads CASSHPTRTGEGYTF. In nucleotides, the CDR3 is TGTGCCAGCAGCCACCCAACTCGGACAGGGGAAGGCTACACCTTC.

This clonotype was detected only a few times. This chain joins TRBV2 and TRBJ2-3; 9 nucleotides match TRBD1. Germline CDR1 and CDR2: SNHLY and FYNNEI. After removal of 5 bases from V and 1 base from J, the junction contained 7 bases not matched to a gene. This CDR3 has 16 amino acids. The CDR3: CASSIPRTGGTDTQYF. DNA of the CDR3: TGTGCCAGCAGTATCCCCCGGACAGGGGGCACAGATACGCAGTATTTT.

This clonotype came up a few times. The chain uses TRBV7-2 and TRBJ2-7, with 9 nucleotides matching TRBD1. Germline V gives CDR1 SGHTA, CDR2 FQGNSA. The CDR3 has 16 amino acids. V lost 2 bases and J lost 7; bases outside the gene matches: 12. The CDR3 spells CASSLPSGTGLEEQYF. The CDR3 bases are TGTGCCAGCAGCTTACCTTCCGGGACAGGGTTAGAGGAGCAGTACTTC.

This clonotype was counted only a few times. This chain joins TRBV28 and TRBJ2-7, with 9 bases that match TRBD2. V was pared by 1 base and J by 2 bases, with 6 bases of the junction left unmatched. The CDR3 extends over 16 amino acids. Germline V gene data show CDR1 as MDHEN and CDR2 as SYDVKM. The CDR3 DNA reads as TGTGCCAGCAGTTTATTCGGCGGGAGGGACGCCTACGAGCAGTACTTC. Translating gives CASSLFGGRDAYEQYF.

The V gene is TRBV29-1, the J gene TRBJ2-1; possible D gene TRBD1, 6 bases. The germline CDR1 and CDR2 sequences are SQVTM and ANQGSEA. This CDR3 contains 14 residues. Trimming stripped 7 bases from V and 6 bases from J, with 19 bases between. This chain's CDR3 is CSAKTGADRNEQFF. The CDR3 DNA follows: TGCAGCGCAAAGACAGGAGCTGACCGCAATGAGCAGTTCTTC.

The rearrangement links TRBV9 to TRBJ1-1, with TRBD1 identical over 8 bases. V was pared by 4 bases and J by 8 bases, with 7 bases of the junction left unmatched. The germline V gene has CDR1 SGDLS and CDR2 YYNGEE. CDR3 size: 13 residues. Written as DNA, the CDR3 is TGTGCCAGCAGCCAAGGACAGGGTCCCGAAGCTTTCTTT. This sequence encodes CASSQGQGPEAFF.

This sequence joins TRBV7-3 and TRBJ1-1; 7 bases are shared with TRBD1. V lost 1 base, J lost 4 bases, and 3 bases stayed unmatched. CDR1 and CDR2 (germline): SGHTA, FQGTGA. The CDR3 covers 14 residues. For the CDR3, the DNA is TGTGCCAGCAGCTTAATCCCAGGGGGCACTGAAGCTTTCTTT. Encoded protein: CASSLIPGGTEAFF.

In this sample, this clonotype turned up once. The rearrangement uses TRBV29-1 and TRBJ1-1, with TRBD1 matching 10 bases. Looked up from germline, CDR1 is SQVTM and CDR2 is ANQGSEA. The V segment lost 7 bases and the J segment 5 bases; nucleotides outside the gene matches: 7. This CDR3 spans 13 amino acids. The CDR3: CSARQGAWTEAFF. Written as DNA, the CDR3 is TGCAGCGCAAGACAGGGGGCTTGGACTGAAGCTTTCTTT.

V usage is TRBV6-5 and J usage is TRBJ1-1; D ambiguous. The CDR3 runs to 16 residues. CDR1 is MNHEY and CDR2 is SVGAGI in the germline V gene. Trimming shortened V by 0 bases and J by 5 bases, and 16 bases separated the two germline ends. The CDR3 DNA reads as TGTGCCAGCAGTTACTCACCCCGGGCGGGAAGGACTGAAGCTTTCTTT. Protein product: CASSYSPRAGRTEAFF.